This T cell receptor (beta chain) stems from a study of cytomegalovirus exposure and HLA in healthy donors. The PCR contained 60 Vbeta and 13 Jbeta primers. Assay: immunoSEQ multiplex PCR; the TCRdb copy retains only in-frame clones and omits some. The sample contains 100,000 to 150,000 clones, approximately 15% of which appear only once. V was pared by 2 bases and J by 6 bases, with 16 bases between. CDR3 size: 15 residues. Germline assignment: CDR1 MNHEY and CDR2 SMNVEV (reference sequence). Source material: PBMCs. The V and J genes are TRBV27 and TRBJ1-1; D is perhaps TRBD1 (5 bases). This sequence was found in a woman aged 18 to 35 in good health and CMV-seronegative. CDR3 amino acids: CASSLKGFGFSEAFF. The CDR3 region has the DNA TGTGCCAGCAGTTTAAAGGGGTTTGGTTTCTCTGAAGCTTTCTTT.